This passage covers 4 T cell receptor beta chains from one sample sequenced in a study of technical replicates of blood from several donors. Profiling relied on immunoSEQ multiplex PCR, and the TCRdb table lists in-frame clones only, not all of them. The sample has about 72,000 clones, roughly 92% seen once. Sequencing used T cells isolated from PBMCs. The receptors stem from a human donor in good health.

The chain combines TRBV28 with TRBJ1-2, with D tentatively TRBD1 (5 bases). Trimming took 2 bases from V and 3 from J, leaving 13 bases between them. The CDR3 consists of 15 residues. Looked up from germline, CDR1 is MDHEN and CDR2 is SYDVKM. The CDR3 nucleotides read TGTGCCAGCAGTTTAGGCAGGGCATACGACTATGGCTACACCTTC. Its translation: CASSLGRAYDYGYTF.

The chain combines TRBV30 with TRBJ2-7; 10 nucleotides agree with TRBD1. Losses at the gene ends were 4 bases for V and 2 bases for J; bases not matched to a gene: 23. Germline V lookup: CDR1 GTSNPN, CDR2 SVGIG (reference sequence). This CDR3 region has 20 residues. CDR3 nucleotides: TGTGCCTGGAAAAGCCTCCCCGGGGTGTACGGGGACAGGGGTACCTACGAGCAGTACTTC. Its translation is CAWKSLPGVYGDRGTYEQYF.

The rearrangement joins TRBV4-3 to TRBJ2-7; 8 positions agree with TRBD2. The V gene end was trimmed by 0 bases and the J gene end by 2 bases; junction bases not matched to a gene: 6. Germline-derived CDR1 and CDR2 are LGHNA and YSLEER. This CDR3 region has 16 residues. The CDR3 DNA reads TGCGCCAGCAGCCAAGAATCACTAGCGGAAACCTACGAGCAGTACTTC. It codes for CASSQESLAETYEQYF.

The sample holds a few counts of this clone. The V gene is TRBV4-2, the J gene TRBJ1-1; D is possibly TRBD1 (6 bases). With 0 bases removed from V and 0 bases from J, the gap between germline ends came to 11 bases. This CDR3 contains 16 residues. The V gene's germline CDR1 is LGHNA and CDR2 YNFKEQ. CDR3 nucleotide sequence: TGTGCCAGCAGCCAAGAGCTTACAGGGATGAACACTGAAGCTTTCTTT. Its protein is CASSQELTGMNTEAFF.